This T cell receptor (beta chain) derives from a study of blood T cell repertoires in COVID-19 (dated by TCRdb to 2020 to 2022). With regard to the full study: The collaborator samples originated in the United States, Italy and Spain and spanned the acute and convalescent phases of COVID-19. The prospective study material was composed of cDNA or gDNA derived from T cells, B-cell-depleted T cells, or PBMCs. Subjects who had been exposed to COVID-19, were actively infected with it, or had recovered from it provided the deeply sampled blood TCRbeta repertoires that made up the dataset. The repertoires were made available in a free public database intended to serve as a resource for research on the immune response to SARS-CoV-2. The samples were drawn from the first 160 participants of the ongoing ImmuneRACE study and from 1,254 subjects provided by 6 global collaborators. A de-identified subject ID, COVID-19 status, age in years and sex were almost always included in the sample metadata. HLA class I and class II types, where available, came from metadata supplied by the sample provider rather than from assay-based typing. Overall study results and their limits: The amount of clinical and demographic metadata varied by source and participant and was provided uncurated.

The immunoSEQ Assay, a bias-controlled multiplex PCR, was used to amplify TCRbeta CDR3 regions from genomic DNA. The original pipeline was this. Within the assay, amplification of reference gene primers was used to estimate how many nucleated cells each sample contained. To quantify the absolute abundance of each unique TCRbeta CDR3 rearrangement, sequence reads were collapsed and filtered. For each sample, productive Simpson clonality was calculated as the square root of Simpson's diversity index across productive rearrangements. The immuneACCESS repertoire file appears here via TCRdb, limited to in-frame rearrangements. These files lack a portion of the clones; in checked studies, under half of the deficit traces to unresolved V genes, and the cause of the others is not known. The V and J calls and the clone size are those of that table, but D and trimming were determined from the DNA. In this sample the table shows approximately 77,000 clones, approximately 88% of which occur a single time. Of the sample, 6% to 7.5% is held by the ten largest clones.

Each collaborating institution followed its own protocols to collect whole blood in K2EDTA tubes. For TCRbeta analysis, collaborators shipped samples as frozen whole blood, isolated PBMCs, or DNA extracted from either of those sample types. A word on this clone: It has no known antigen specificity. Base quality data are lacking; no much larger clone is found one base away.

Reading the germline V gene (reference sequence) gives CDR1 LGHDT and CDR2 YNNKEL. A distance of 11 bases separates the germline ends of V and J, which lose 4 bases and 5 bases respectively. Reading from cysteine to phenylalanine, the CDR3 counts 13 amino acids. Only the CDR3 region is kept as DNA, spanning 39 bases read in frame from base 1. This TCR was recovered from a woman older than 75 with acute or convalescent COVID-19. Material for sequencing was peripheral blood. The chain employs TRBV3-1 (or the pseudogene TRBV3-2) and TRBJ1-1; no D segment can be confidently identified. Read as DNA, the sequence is TGTGCCAGCAGCCGTACACTATCGACTGAAGCTTTCTTT. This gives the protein CASSRTLSTEAFF.